This record covers a single T cell receptor beta chain. Its antigen is currently unknown. Repertoires were generated with immunoSEQ multiplex PCR, while TCRdb's copy carries only in-frame clones and drops some. Counted here are more than 30,000 clones, roughly 84% occurring once; the ten biggest clones make up 3.9%. Every patient had mismatch repair deficiency by PCR or immunohistochemistry. These data belong to a study of PD-1 blockade in mismatch repair-deficient tumors. Looking at the study overall: Patients had over ten mismatch repair-deficient cancer types and were previously treated and progressing.

CDR3 length: 15 residues. The V end lost 6 bases, the J end lost 4 bases, and 18 bases lay between the germline ends. Germline CDR1 SEHNR, CDR2 FQNEAQ (reference sequence). Study findings and constraints: Tumor-resident clones, often undetectable pretreatment in blood, expanded then contracted after pembrolizumab.

The chain joins TRBV7-9 to TRBJ2-5, with D possibly TRBD1 on 6 matching bases. This sequence was found in an adult with mismatch repair-deficient cancer. The sequencing here drew on peripheral blood, taken approximately 1.5 years after starting pembrolizumab. The CDR3 reads CASSPWTGGLETQYF. DNA for the CDR3: TGTGCCAGCAGTCCATGGACTGGGGGCTTAGAGACCCAGTACTTC.